The 14 T cell receptor beta chains below all came from one sample that was sequenced in a study of Tregs in tolerant kidney transplant recipients. The data were produced by immunoSEQ multiplex PCR, yet TCRdb's version contains in-frame clones alone and is incomplete. This sample's clone table lists about 11,000 clones. The nonmyeloablative bone marrow transplants came from related graft donors, with transient mixed chimerism. The sequenced sample was CD8+ T cells from blood (PBMCs), obtained 24 months after the transplant. These receptors were collected from a human patient who received a combined kidney and bone marrow transplant. Some of these T cells may belong to the graft donor.

Comment on this clone: The DNA ends 3 residues before the CDR3 does, and the rest of the CDR3 is filled in from the germline J gene. The chain joins TRBV10-3 to TRBJ2-7, with 8 nucleotides matching TRBD1. There are 14 residues in the CDR3. V lost 6 bases, J lost 0 bases, and 4 bases stayed unmatched. The germline CDR1 and CDR2 sequences are ENHRY and SYGVKD. CDR3 bases read: TGTGCCATCAGGGGACAGGAGTCCTCCTACGAG. Its translation: CAIRGQESSYE. The entire CDR3 reads CAIRGQESSYEQYF.

In the case of this clone: The sequenced fragment ends 3 residues before the CDR3 boundary, so the rest is inferred from the germline J gene. The J gene is TRBJ1-2, the V gene TRBV5-1, with D perhaps TRBD1 (6 bases). This CDR3 region has 15 residues. V was cut by 0 bases and J by 7 bases, with 16 bases left in between. The V gene's germline CDR1 is SGHRS and CDR2 YFSETQ. This chain's CDR3 is CASSLGRDTTFGYTF. Partial CDR3 DNA: TGCGCCAGCAGCTTGGGCCGGGACACCACCTTTGGC.

Comment on this clone: The missing CDR3 end, 3 residues past where the read stops, is filled in from the germline J gene. V gene TRBV7-9 combines with J gene TRBJ2-7; TRBD1 matches 7 bases. The CDR3 extends over 14 amino acids. Germline CDR1 and CDR2: SEHNR and FQNEAQ (reference sequence). Germline trimming cut 5 bases from V and 0 bases from J; bases unmatched to any gene: 4. The sequenced CDR3 bases are TGTGCCAGCAGCCAAGGGGACAGCTCCTACGAG. It translates to CASSQGDSSYE. The whole CDR3 sequence is CASSQGDSSYEQYF.

On this clone itself: The read ends 3 residues shy of where the CDR3 ends; the end is completed using the germline J gene. The gene calls are TRBV7-6 and TRBJ1-1; unclear D gene. Trimming took 3 bases from V and 0 from J, leaving 5 bases between them. Germline CDR1 and CDR2: SGHVS and FNYEAQ. The CDR3 extends over 13 amino acids. This CDR3 reads CASSFNLNTEAFF. The CDR3 bases that were read are TGTGCCAGCAGCTTTAATCTGAACACTGAA.

As to this clone: The sequence runs out 3 residues before the end of the CDR3; the remainder is reconstructed from the germline J gene. V gene TRBV4-1 combines with J gene TRBJ2-3, with no clear D. V was shortened by 2 bases and J by 3 bases, with 3 bases between the two germline ends. CDR3 size: 12 residues. In germline, CDR1 is MGHRA, CDR2 YSYEKL. The CDR3 protein is CASSQLTDTQYF. The CDR3 bases that were read are TGCGCCAGCAGCCAACTTACAGATACG.

On this clone itself: The read gets to within 3 residues of the CDR3 end, and the germline J gene fills in the rest. The V call is TRBV2, the J call TRBJ2-7; 11 nucleotides line up with TRBD2. The germline V gene encodes CDR1 SNHLY and CDR2 FYNNEI. This CDR3 has 16 residues. V lost 2 bases and J lost 0; bases outside the gene matches: 3. CDR3 sequence reads: CASSELAGGRSYEQYF. The CDR3 DNA, read in part, is TGTGCCAGCAGTGAACTAGCGGGAGGACGCTCCTACGAG.

For this clone: Read coverage stops 3 residues before the CDR3 terminus; the germline J gene supplies the remainder. This chain links TRBV5-6 with TRBJ1-4; D unresolved. Per germline, CDR1 SGHDT and CDR2 YYEEEE. The V end lost 2 bases, the J end lost 7 bases, and 15 bases lay between the germline ends. CDR3 length equals 15 residues. The CDR3 sequence: CASSFKGQIREKLFF. CDR3 bases read: TGTGCCAGCAGCTTTAAGGGTCAGATCCGTGAAAAA.

The chain's CDR3 is CASSSPGFTYEQYF. Incomplete CDR3 DNA: TGTGCCAGCAGCTCGCCGGGTTTTACCTACGAG. The chain combines TRBV7-9 with TRBJ2-7; D is uncertain. Read data end 3 residues before the CDR3 end; the end is taken from the germline J gene. Germline loops: CDR1 SEHNR, CDR2 FQNEAQ (reference sequence). Between the trimmed V and J ends, which lost 4 bases and 2 bases, there was a span of 12 bases. This CDR3 region has 14 residues.

With regard to this clone: Read sequence stops 3 residues before the CDR3 end, and the germline J gene provides the missing end. The rearrangement joins TRBV19 to TRBJ2-7, with a tentative D call TRBD2 (6 bases). The CDR3 contains 13 residues. Germline V CDR1 and CDR2: LNHDA, SQIVND (reference sequence). V was pared by 1 base and J by 4 bases, with 8 bases between. The CDR3 sequence: CASSIGRGYEQYF. The CDR3 DNA, read in part, is TGTGCCAGTAGTATAGGGCGGGGATACGAG.

Incomplete CDR3 DNA: TGTGCCAGCTCACCAAGCCTAGCGGGAGGAGGGAATGAG. Translated, it gives CASSPSLAGGGNE. The entire CDR3 sequence reads CASSPSLAGGGNEQFF. The chain combines TRBV18 with TRBJ2-1; the match to TRBD2 covers 11 bases. The CDR3 end falls 3 residues outside the read, so it is completed with the germline J gene. J lost 7 bases, V lost 2 bases, and 7 bases had no gene match. Looked up from germline, CDR1 is KGHSH and CDR2 is LQKENI. The CDR3 length is 16 residues.

Notes on this clone: The CDR3 end lies 3 residues beyond the end of the read and is filled in from the germline J gene. This chain joins TRBV7-9 and TRBJ2-1; 12 nucleotides match TRBD1. In germline, CDR1 is SEHNR, CDR2 FQNEAQ (reference sequence). The V segment lost 4 bases and the J segment 8 bases; nucleotides outside the gene matches: 6. The CDR3 runs 15 residues. The CDR3 sequence is CASSSPGQGAYEQFF. The CDR3 DNA, read in part, is TGTGCCAGCAGCTCACCGGGACAGGGGGCATATGAG.

Regarding this clone: Read sequence stops 3 residues before the CDR3 end, and the germline J gene provides the missing end. The chain has TRBV11-2 and TRBJ2-1; maybe TRBD2 (5 bases). This CDR3 has 11 residues. Between the trimmed V and J ends, which lost 7 bases and 6 bases, there was a span of 7 bases. Germline V lookup: CDR1 SGHAT, CDR2 FQNNGV. CDR3 protein: CASNEGNEQFF. CDR3 DNA, as far as it was read: TGTGCCAGCAACGAGGGCAATGAG.

As concerns this clone: The sequenced fragment ends 3 residues before the CDR3 boundary, so the rest is inferred from the germline J gene. The genes are TRBV19 and TRBJ2-2, with a possible D match to TRBD1 (6 bases). This CDR3 is built from 17 residues. The germline CDR1 and CDR2 sequences are LNHDA and SQIVND (reference sequence). With 6 bases removed from V and 6 bases from J, the gap between germline ends came to 23 bases. CDR3 residues: CASSARPLDSFPGELFF. The CDR3 DNA, read in part, is TGTGCCAGTAGCGCCCGTCCGTTGGACAGTTTTCCCGGGGAG.

Of note for this clone: The sequence runs out 3 residues before the end of the CDR3; the remainder is reconstructed from the germline J gene. The chain uses TRBV19 and TRBJ2-7, with 9 bases identical to TRBD2. V lost 4 bases, J lost 0 bases, and 4 bases stayed unmatched. The CDR3 has 15 amino acids. Germline-derived CDR1 and CDR2 are LNHDA and SQIVND (reference sequence). The CDR3 reads CASSTSSGNSYEQYF. The CDR3 DNA, read in part, is TGTGCCAGTAGTACCTCTAGCGGGAACTCCTACGAG.